A selection of T cell receptor beta chains follows, all from one sample in a study of blood T cells in healthy people across ages. TCRdb reanalysed the 5' RACE reads using MiXCR and keeps one entry per CDR3 protein. The profile shows about 1.6 million distinct CDR3 sequences, about 31% of them singletons. The sequenced sample was blood. Receptors were obtained from a woman in her twenties or thirties in good health. The CDR3 runs from the conserved cysteine through the conserved F or W. A D gene is named only where the DNA matches it firmly. Rows give clone size only sometimes, using once, few, many, or a class for an expanded clone.

- | - | TRBJ2-1 | TRBV12-3/TRBV12-4 | TGTGCCAGCAGTTTAAAGGGGAAGAATGAGCAGTTCTTC | CASSLKGKNEQFF
- | - | TRBJ2-5 | TRBV7-3 | TGTGCCAGCGATAGGACAGGGCGGCTAGCGGACCAAGAGACCCAGTACTTC | CASDRTGRLADQETQYF
few | TRBD1 | TRBJ1-4 | TRBV20-1 | TGCAGTGCTTGGGACAGGGTAGGGGAAAAACTGTTTTTT | CSAWDRVGEKLFF
- | - | TRBJ2-5 | TRBV9 | TGTGCCAGCACCATCCCCCGACAGTACCTAAGGGAGACCCAGTACTTC | CASTIPRQYLRETQYF
- | TRBD1 | TRBJ1-1 | TRBV29-1 | TGCAGCGTTCGCCTCAGGGGGGACACTGAAGCTTTCTTT | CSVRLRGDTEAFF
- | TRBD2 | TRBJ2-7 | TRBV4-1 | TGCGCCAGCAGCCAAGGCGGGACTAGCGGCTCCTACGAGCAGTACTTC | CASSQGGTSGSYEQYF
- | - | TRBJ1-2 | TRBV6-1 | TGTGCCAGCCAGGACGGAACCGCGAACTATGGCTACACCTTC | CASQDGTANYGYTF
- | TRBD2 | TRBJ2-2 | TRBV7-2 | TGTGCCAGCAGCCAGCGCGGGGGGCCGAACACCGGGGAGCTGTTTTTT | CASSQRGGPNTGELFF
- | TRBD1 | TRBJ2-2 | TRBV6-1 | TGTGCCAGCAGCCGGGATCCGACAGGGGCCACCGGGGAGCTGTTTTTT | CASSRDPTGATGELFF
few | - | TRBJ2-5 | TRBV10-3 | TGTGCCATCAGTGAGTCGAGCAGGGTACTACAAGAGACCCAGTACTTC | CAISESSRVLQETQYF
- | TRBD2 | TRBJ2-5 | TRBV5-1 | TGCGCCAGCAGCGCTCTAGCGGGCGACATAGAGACCCAGTACTTC | CASSALAGDIETQYF
few | - | TRBJ1-1 | TRBV20-1 | TGCAGTGCAAGGGGGGTAGGGATGAAGGGTCGTGAAGCTTTCTTT | CSARGVGMKGREAFF
- | - | TRBJ2-1 | TRBV20-1 | TGCAGTGCTAGTTCTAGGCAAAGCGCATGGGGCTACAATGAGCAGTTCTTC | CSASSRQSAWGYNEQFF
- | - | TRBJ2-7 | TRBV10-3 | TGTGCCATCGGGGGACCGAGCTCCTACGAGCAGTACTTC | CAIGGPSSYEQYF
few | TRBD2 | TRBJ2-3 | TRBV5-1 | TGCGCCAGCAGCTTGGCAGGACTAGCGGGAGTGGATACGCAGTATTTT | CASSLAGLAGVDTQYF
few | - | TRBJ2-3 | TRBV7-3 | TGTGCCAGCAGCCCCAGCGTACGGGGACGCGGGGCAGATACGCAGTATTTT | CASSPSVRGRGADTQYF
- | - | TRBJ2-7 | TRBV2 | TGTGCCAGCAGTGAAGGACAGTTCTACTCCTATGAGCAGTACTTC | CASSEGQFYSYEQYF
few | - | TRBJ2-3 | TRBV5-1 | TGCGCCAGCAGCTTGGAGGGTAGCCCCACAGATACGCAGTATTTT | CASSLEGSPTDTQYF
- | - | TRBJ1-1 | TRBV7-9 | TGTGCCAGCAGCTTAGCGGACGGCGGTCCGAACACTGAAGCTTTCTTT | CASSLADGGPNTEAFF
few | - | TRBJ2-6 | TRBV7-9 | TGTGCCAGCAGCTCCCCCGGAGAGGGCCAAGGGGCCAACGTCCTGACTTTC | CASSSPGEGQGANVLTF
few | - | TRBJ2-3 | TRBV27 | TGTGCCAGCAAAGAGGACAGTACGCAGTATTTT | CASKEDSTQYF
- | - | TRBJ2-7 | TRBV7-9 | TGTGCCAGCAGCCACACGTTGAAGGTGTCCTACGAGCAGTACTTC | CASSHTLKVSYEQYF
once | TRBD1 | TRBJ1-2 | TRBV20-1 | TGCAGTGCTAGAGATCTAGGGGCAGGGGGCATGGGCGGCTATGGCTACACCTTC | CSARDLGAGGMGGYGYTF
- | TRBD1 | TRBJ1-5 | TRBV30 | TGTGCCTGGAGCCCGGGACAGCATAGCAATCAGCCCCAGCATTTT | CAWSPGQHSNQPQHF
- | - | TRBJ2-7 | TRBV27 | TGTGCCAGCAGTTTATCTGCGTACCCCGGCGACGAGCAGTACTTC | CASSLSAYPGDEQYF
few | - | TRBJ2-7 | TRBV7-2 | TGTGCCAGCCGGACGGCAGGTATAATCTCCTACGAGCAGTACTTC | CASRTAGIISYEQYF
- | - | TRBJ2-5 | TRBV3-1 | TGTGCCAGCGCTAGCGAGGGAGAGACCCAGTACTTC | CASASEGETQYF
- | TRBD2 | TRBJ2-1 | TRBV6-6 | TGTGCCAGCAGTTACTCCGGCGGGAGGGGGAGTGAGCAGTTCTTC | CASSYSGGRGSEQFF
- | TRBD1 | TRBJ2-7 | TRBV15 | TGTGCCACCAGTAGGGCAGGGGGTGTGACCTACGAGCAGTACTTC | CATSRAGGVTYEQYF
- | TRBD1 | TRBJ2-7 | TRBV20-1 | TGCAGTGCTAGAGGGCAGGGGGCTCCGAGCTCCTACGAGCAGTACTTC | CSARGQGAPSSYEQYF
once | - | TRBJ1-2 | TRBV6-6 | TGTGCCAGCATCAGGACAGAGGGCACCTATGGCTACACCTTC | CASIRTEGTYGYTF
- | - | TRBJ2-1 | TRBV19 | TGTGCCAGTAGTATCCAAGCAGGGGCGGGGAAGTTCTTC | CASSIQAGAGKFF
- | TRBD1 | TRBJ1-4 | TRBV4-2 | TGTGCCAGCAGCCAAGCGCCGGGACAGAATGAAAAACCGTTTTTT | CASSQAPGQNEKPFF
- | TRBD1 | TRBJ1-2 | TRBV7-9 | TGTGCCAGCAGCCCGCCCGAGGGACAGGGAGTTTTTGGCTACACCTTC | CASSPPEGQGVFGYTF
few | - | TRBJ2-3 | TRBV11-1 | TGTGCCAGCAGAAGGACTAATGGAGATACGCAGTATTTT | CASRRTNGDTQYF
- | TRBD2 | TRBJ2-1 | TRBV11-2 | TGTGCCAGCAGCGAAGGGAGCGGGAGGTTGGCCCATGAGCAGTTCTTC | CASSEGSGRLAHEQFF
- | - | TRBJ2-7 | TRBV20-1 | TGCAGTGCTGCCCCGGGGGACTACGAGCAGTACTTC | CSAAPGDYEQYF
- | TRBD2 | TRBJ2-1 | TRBV11-2 | TGTGCCAGCAGAGGGGAGCTAGCGGGGGGTTATGAGCAGTTCTTC | CASRGELAGGYEQFF
- | - | TRBJ2-4 | TRBV6-1 | TGTGCCAGCAGTGCCCGTGGGGGGGCTACAAACCTAGCCAAAAACATTCAGTACTTC | CASSARGGATNLAKNIQYF
- | TRBD1 | TRBJ2-3 | TRBV12-3/TRBV12-4 | TGTGCCAGCAGTCATGGAACCGGGACAGGGCCCACAGATACGCAGTATTTT | CASSHGTGTGPTDTQYF
- | TRBD1 | TRBJ1-1 | TRBV6-2/TRBV6-3 | TGTGCCAGCAGTTTGTTGGGACAGGGTCGACCTGAAGCTTTCTTT | CASSLLGQGRPEAFF
- | TRBD1 | TRBJ2-1 | TRBV27 | TGTGCCAGCAGCCTTATGCAGGGGGCATTCAATGAGCAGTTCTTC | CASSLMQGAFNEQFF
many | TRBD2 | TRBJ2-3 | TRBV5-1 | TGCGCCAGCAGTCTAGCGGTCGTTCCGACAGATACGCAGTATTTT | CASSLAVVPTDTQYF
- | - | TRBJ2-1 | TRBV9 | TGTGCCAGCAGCCTTACAGGAGACGTAGGTAGCAATGAGCAGTTCTTC | CASSLTGDVGSNEQFF
- | - | TRBJ2-1 | TRBV2 | TGTGCCAGCAGTAAAGGGGGGCTTCTCAATGAGCAGTTCTTC | CASSKGGLLNEQFF
- | - | TRBJ2-3 | TRBV12-3/TRBV12-4 | TGTGCCAGCAGTTTACCAGGGATGGGCACAGATACGGAGTATTTT | CASSLPGMGTDTEYF
- | - | TRBJ2-7 | TRBV27 | TGTGCCAGCAGTTTAGAGCCACAGGGAGAATACAATGAGCAGTACTTC | CASSLEPQGEYNEQYF
- | - | TRBJ2-1 | TRBV5-4 | TGTGCCACCACAAAGAGGGAGCAGGTCTGGAATGAGCAGTTCTTC | CATTKREQVWNEQFF
few | - | TRBJ1-2 | TRBV7-9 | TGTGCCAGCAGCCCAACAACAGGGTGGGATGGCTACACCTTC | CASSPTTGWDGYTF
few | - | TRBJ2-5 | TRBV6-1 | TGTGCCTGCAGTGAAAACGGCTTGGGGTACCAAGAGACCCAGTACTTC | CACSENGLGYQETQYF
- | - | TRBJ2-7 | TRBV20-1 | TGCAGTGCCACCTGGGGCGGTAATTTTAACTACGAGCAGTACTTC | CSATWGGNFNYEQYF